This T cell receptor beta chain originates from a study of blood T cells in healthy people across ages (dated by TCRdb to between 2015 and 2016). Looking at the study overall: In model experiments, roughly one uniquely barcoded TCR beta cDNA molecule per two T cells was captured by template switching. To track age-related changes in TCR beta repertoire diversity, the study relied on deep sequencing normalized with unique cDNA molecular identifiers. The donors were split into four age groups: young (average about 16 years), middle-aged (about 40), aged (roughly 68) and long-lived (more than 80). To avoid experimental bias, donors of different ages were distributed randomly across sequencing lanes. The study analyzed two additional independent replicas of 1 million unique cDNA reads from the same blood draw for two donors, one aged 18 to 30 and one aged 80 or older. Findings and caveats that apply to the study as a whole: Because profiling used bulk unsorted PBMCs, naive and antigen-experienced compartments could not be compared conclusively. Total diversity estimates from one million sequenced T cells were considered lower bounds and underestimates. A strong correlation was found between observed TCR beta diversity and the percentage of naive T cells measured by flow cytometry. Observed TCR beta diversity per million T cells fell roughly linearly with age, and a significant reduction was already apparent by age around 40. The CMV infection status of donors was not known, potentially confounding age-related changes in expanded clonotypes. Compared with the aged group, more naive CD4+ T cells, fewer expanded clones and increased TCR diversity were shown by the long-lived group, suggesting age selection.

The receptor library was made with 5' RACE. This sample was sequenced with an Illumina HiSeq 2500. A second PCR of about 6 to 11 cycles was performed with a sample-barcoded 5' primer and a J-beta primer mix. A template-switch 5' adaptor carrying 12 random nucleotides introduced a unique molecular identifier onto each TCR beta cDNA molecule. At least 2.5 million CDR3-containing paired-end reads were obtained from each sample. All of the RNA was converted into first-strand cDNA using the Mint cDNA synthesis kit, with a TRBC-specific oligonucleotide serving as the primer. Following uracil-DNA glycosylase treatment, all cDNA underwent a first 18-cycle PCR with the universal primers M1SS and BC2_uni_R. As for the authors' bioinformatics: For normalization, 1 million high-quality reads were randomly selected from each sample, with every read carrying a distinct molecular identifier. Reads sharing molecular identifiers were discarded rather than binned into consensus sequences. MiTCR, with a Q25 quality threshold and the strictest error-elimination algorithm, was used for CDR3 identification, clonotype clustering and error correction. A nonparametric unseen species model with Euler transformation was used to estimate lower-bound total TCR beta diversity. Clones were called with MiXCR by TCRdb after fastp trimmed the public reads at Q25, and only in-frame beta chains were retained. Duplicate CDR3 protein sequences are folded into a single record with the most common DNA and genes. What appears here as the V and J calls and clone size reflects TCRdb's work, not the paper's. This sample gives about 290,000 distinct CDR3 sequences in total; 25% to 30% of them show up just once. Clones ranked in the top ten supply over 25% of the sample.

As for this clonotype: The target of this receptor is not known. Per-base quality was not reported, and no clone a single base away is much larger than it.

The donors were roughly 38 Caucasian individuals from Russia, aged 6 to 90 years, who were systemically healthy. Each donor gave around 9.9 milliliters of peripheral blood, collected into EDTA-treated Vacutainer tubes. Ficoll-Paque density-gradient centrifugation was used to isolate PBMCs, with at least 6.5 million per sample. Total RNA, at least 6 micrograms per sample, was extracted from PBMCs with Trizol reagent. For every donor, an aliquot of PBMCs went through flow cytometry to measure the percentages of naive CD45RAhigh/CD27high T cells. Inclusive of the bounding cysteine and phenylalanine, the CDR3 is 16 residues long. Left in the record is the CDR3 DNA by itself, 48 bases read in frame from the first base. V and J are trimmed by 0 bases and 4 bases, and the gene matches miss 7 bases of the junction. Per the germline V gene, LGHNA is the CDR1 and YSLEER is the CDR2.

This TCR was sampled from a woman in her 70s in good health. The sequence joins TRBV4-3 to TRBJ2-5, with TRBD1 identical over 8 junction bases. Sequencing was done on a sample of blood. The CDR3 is CASSQDPQGGAETQYF. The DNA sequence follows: TGCGCCAGCAGCCAAGACCCACAGGGGGGTGCAGAGACCCAGTACTTC.